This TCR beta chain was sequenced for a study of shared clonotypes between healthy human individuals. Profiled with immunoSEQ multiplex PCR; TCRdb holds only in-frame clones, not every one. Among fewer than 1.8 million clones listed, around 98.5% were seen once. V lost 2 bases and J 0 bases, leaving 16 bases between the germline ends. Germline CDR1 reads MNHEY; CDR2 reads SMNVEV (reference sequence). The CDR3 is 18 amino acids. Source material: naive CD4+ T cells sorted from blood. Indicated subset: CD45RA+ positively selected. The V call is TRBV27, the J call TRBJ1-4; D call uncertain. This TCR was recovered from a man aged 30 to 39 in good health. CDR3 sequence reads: CASSLEGTLAATNEKLFF. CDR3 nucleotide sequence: TGTGCCAGCAGTTTAGAGGGCACTCTGGCTGCAACTAATGAAAAACTGTTTTTT.